These T cell receptor beta chains were read from a single sample in a study of T cells in tumors after PD-1 blockade. Sequencing was performed with immunoSEQ multiplex PCR; in TCRdb, only in-frame clones are kept and a portion is missing. The data contain around 34,000 clones, roughly 76% of them singletons. Specimen: PBMCs, collected after anti-PD-1 treatment. The origin of the receptors is a human donor with basal cell carcinoma. CDR3s include the opening cysteine and the closing phenylalanine or tryptophan. The order of the fields is clone size, V gene, D gene, J gene, CDR3 DNA, CDR3 protein. D genes are given only for firm matches. A row's size may be missing; if present it is once, few, many or a size class.

clone_size: NA
v_call: TRBV5-5
d_call: TRBD1
j_call: TRBJ2-1
cdr3_nt: TGTGCCAGCAGCCGCGGACAGGGCCCGTTCAATGAGCAGTTCTTC
cdr3_aa: CASSRGQGPFNEQFF

clone_size: many
v_call: TRBV28
d_call: NA
j_call: TRBJ1-2
cdr3_nt: TGTGCCAGCATTGGGACCCCCAACTATGGCTACACCTTC
cdr3_aa: CASIGTPNYGYTF

clone_size: once
v_call: TRBV24-1
d_call: NA
j_call: TRBJ1-2
cdr3_nt: TGTGCCACCAGTGTAGGGTTTGGCGGCTACACCTTC
cdr3_aa: CATSVGFGGYTF

clone_size: large
v_call: TRBV7-2
d_call: NA
j_call: TRBJ1-1
cdr3_nt: TGTGCCAGCAGCTTAGAAGGGTTCACTGAAGCTTTCTTT
cdr3_aa: CASSLEGFTEAFF

clone_size: NA
v_call: TRBV6-2/TRBV6-3
d_call: NA
j_call: TRBJ2-7
cdr3_nt: TGTGCCAGCAGTTCCACTCGGCTGGGGACCTACGAGCAGTACTTC
cdr3_aa: CASSSTRLGTYEQYF

clone_size: NA
v_call: TRBV7-3
d_call: TRBD2
j_call: TRBJ2-5
cdr3_nt: TGTGCCAGCAGCTTGAGACTAGCGGGTCAAGAGACCCAGTACTTC
cdr3_aa: CASSLRLAGQETQYF

clone_size: NA
v_call: TRBV5-4
d_call: TRBD2
j_call: TRBJ2-1
cdr3_nt: TGTGCCAGCAGCGGGACTAGCGGAGCCTCCTACAATGAGCAGTTCTTC
cdr3_aa: CASSGTSGASYNEQFF

clone_size: NA
v_call: TRBV28
d_call: NA
j_call: TRBJ1-3
cdr3_nt: TGTGCCAGCACCTTACCAGGGTCTAGTGGAAACACCATATATTTT
cdr3_aa: CASTLPGSSGNTIYF

clone_size: NA
v_call: TRBV5-6
d_call: TRBD1
j_call: TRBJ2-3
cdr3_nt: TGTGCCAGCAGCTTCGACAGGGGAGATACGCAGTATTTT
cdr3_aa: CASSFDRGDTQYF

clone_size: NA
v_call: TRBV19
d_call: NA
j_call: TRBJ2-1
cdr3_nt: TGTGCCAGTAGTATCGGATACAATGAGCAGTTCTTC
cdr3_aa: CASSIGYNEQFF

clone_size: NA
v_call: TRBV25-1
d_call: NA
j_call: TRBJ1-4
cdr3_nt: TGTGCCAGCAGTAAATGGGCCTCAACTAATGAAAAACTGTTTTTT
cdr3_aa: CASSKWASTNEKLFF

clone_size: NA
v_call: TRBV3-1/TRBV3-2
d_call: TRBD2
j_call: TRBJ2-1
cdr3_nt: TGTGCCAGCAGCCATGCCACGACTAGCGGGGGGACCCACATCCAGTTCTTC
cdr3_aa: CASSHATTSGGTHIQFF

clone_size: NA
v_call: TRBV7-9
d_call: TRBD1
j_call: TRBJ1-6
cdr3_nt: TGTGCCAGCAGCCAAAGGACAGGGTTGACTCGTAATTCACCCCTCCACTTT
cdr3_aa: CASSQRTGLTRNSPLHF

clone_size: NA
v_call: TRBV25-1
d_call: NA
j_call: TRBJ1-6
cdr3_nt: TGTGCCAGCAGTGAATACTCCTATAATTCACCCCTCCACTTT
cdr3_aa: CASSEYSYNSPLHF

clone_size: NA
v_call: TRBV7-2
d_call: NA
j_call: TRBJ2-5
cdr3_nt: TGTGCCAGCAGCTTAGCCGGGGCCCAAGAGACCCAGTACTTC
cdr3_aa: CASSLAGAQETQYF